A selection of T cell receptor beta chains follows, all from one sample in a study of T cells in localized non-small cell lung cancer. Here immunoSEQ multiplex PCR was the method, and the copy in TCRdb shows in-frame clones only, minus some. This sample has 25,000 to 35,000 clones, with nearly 90% found just once. The specimen was peripheral blood mononuclear cells, collected before any cancer treatment. Receptors originate from a woman aged 35-75 years with stage III lung adenocarcinoma. Each CDR3 is given with its conserved first and last residue. The order of the fields is CDR3 DNA, CDR3 protein, V gene, J gene, clone size, D gene. The D gene is left open where the match is weak. Clone size, where shown, is once, few, many, or a class for clones that have expanded.

cdr3_nt: TGTGCCAGTAGCTACACCGGGGCCTCATACGAGCAGTACTTC; cdr3_aa: CASSYTGASYEQYF; v_call: TRBV19; j_call: TRBJ2-7; clone_size: once; d_call: -
cdr3_nt: TGTGCCAGCAGCCCCACCGGGGCATGGGAGACCCAGTACTTC; cdr3_aa: CASSPTGAWETQYF; v_call: TRBV9; j_call: TRBJ2-5; clone_size: -; d_call: -
cdr3_nt: TGTGCCAGCAGCTTTCTAACGGGAGGTGAGCAGTTCTTC; cdr3_aa: CASSFLTGGEQFF; v_call: TRBV11-3; j_call: TRBJ2-1; clone_size: -; d_call: TRBD2
cdr3_nt: TGCGCCAGCAGCTTGAGCGGGAGTAGCACAGATACGCAGTATTTT; cdr3_aa: CASSLSGSSTDTQYF; v_call: TRBV5-1; j_call: TRBJ2-3; clone_size: -; d_call: TRBD2
cdr3_nt: TGTGCCATCAGTGCAAGACCAGATCAGCCCCAGCATTTT; cdr3_aa: CAISARPDQPQHF; v_call: TRBV10-3; j_call: TRBJ1-5; clone_size: -; d_call: -
cdr3_nt: TGTGCCATCAGTGAGTCCTTGACTAGCGGCACCTACGAGCAGTACTTC; cdr3_aa: CAISESLTSGTYEQYF; v_call: TRBV10-3; j_call: TRBJ2-7; clone_size: once; d_call: TRBD2
cdr3_nt: TGTGCCAGCAGCTCCGGTTGGAGCTCCTACAATGAGCAGTTCTTC; cdr3_aa: CASSSGWSSYNEQFF; v_call: TRBV7-2; j_call: TRBJ2-1; clone_size: -; d_call: -
cdr3_nt: TGTGCCAGCAGTTTAGGTGCGCCTGGGGGGAACACTGAAGCTTTCTTT; cdr3_aa: CASSLGAPGGNTEAFF; v_call: TRBV27; j_call: TRBJ1-1; clone_size: -; d_call: -
cdr3_nt: TGTGCCAGTAGTATAGCTAACTATGGCTACACCTTC; cdr3_aa: CASSIANYGYTF; v_call: TRBV19; j_call: TRBJ1-2; clone_size: -; d_call: -
cdr3_nt: TGTGCCAGTAGTCCCCGGGTAGCGGGACGCTACGAGCAGTACTTC; cdr3_aa: CASSPRVAGRYEQYF; v_call: TRBV19; j_call: TRBJ2-7; clone_size: -; d_call: TRBD2
cdr3_nt: TGTGCCAGCAGTGCCCGGGAGCACAATGAGCAGTTCTTC; cdr3_aa: CASSAREHNEQFF; v_call: TRBV6-5; j_call: TRBJ2-1; clone_size: -; d_call: -
cdr3_nt: TGTGCCAGCAGCTTACTGTCAGGGACCGAGCAGTACTTC; cdr3_aa: CASSLLSGTEQYF; v_call: TRBV7-3; j_call: TRBJ2-7; clone_size: -; d_call: -
cdr3_nt: TGTGCCAGCAGGGGGGCGACTGAAGCTTTCTTT; cdr3_aa: CASRGATEAFF; v_call: TRBV2; j_call: TRBJ1-1; clone_size: -; d_call: -
cdr3_nt: TGTGCCAGTAGTATAGGCAGGGGGGTTGGAGGCTACACCTTC; cdr3_aa: CASSIGRGVGGYTF; v_call: TRBV19; j_call: TRBJ1-2; clone_size: -; d_call: TRBD1
cdr3_nt: TGCGCCAGCAGCACCGGACAGGGGTTAGGCTATGGCTACACCTTC; cdr3_aa: CASSTGQGLGYGYTF; v_call: TRBV5-1; j_call: TRBJ1-2; clone_size: -; d_call: TRBD1
cdr3_nt: TGTGCCTGGAGTGCTACAGGGGCCGGGGAGCTGTTTTTT; cdr3_aa: CAWSATGAGELFF; v_call: TRBV30; j_call: TRBJ2-2; clone_size: -; d_call: TRBD1
cdr3_nt: TGTGCCAGCAGTACTCTTGTCGGACTAGCTGGTTCCGAGCAGTACTTC; cdr3_aa: CASSTLVGLAGSEQYF; v_call: TRBV28; j_call: TRBJ2-7; clone_size: -; d_call: TRBD2
cdr3_nt: TGTGCCAGCAGCGGGACCGGGACTAGCGGATCAAGCTCCTACAATGAGCAGTTCTTC; cdr3_aa: CASSGTGTSGSSSYNEQFF; v_call: TRBV11-3; j_call: TRBJ2-1; clone_size: -; d_call: TRBD2
cdr3_nt: TGTGCCATCAGTGAGAGGGCGGATGTGAACACTGAAGCTTTCTTT; cdr3_aa: CAISERADVNTEAFF; v_call: TRBV10-3; j_call: TRBJ1-1; clone_size: -; d_call: -
cdr3_nt: TGTGCCAGCAGCCACAGTTTCGGGGCTCTTAAATCTAACTATGGCTACACCTTC; cdr3_aa: CASSHSFGALKSNYGYTF; v_call: TRBV28; j_call: TRBJ1-2; clone_size: few; d_call: -
cdr3_nt: TGTGCCAGCAGTGTTGACAGGAAAGAGACCCAGTACTTC; cdr3_aa: CASSVDRKETQYF; v_call: TRBV2; j_call: TRBJ2-5; clone_size: -; d_call: -
cdr3_nt: TGTGCCTGGAGCACCCTAACAGGGGCCAACGTCCTGACTTTC; cdr3_aa: CAWSTLTGANVLTF; v_call: TRBV30; j_call: TRBJ2-6; clone_size: -; d_call: -
cdr3_nt: TGTGCCAGCAGCCAATCAGGCGGAGCGAACACCGGGGAGCTGTTTTTT; cdr3_aa: CASSQSGGANTGELFF; v_call: TRBV5-4; j_call: TRBJ2-2; clone_size: -; d_call: -
cdr3_nt: TGTGCCAGCAGCCAAGATGAGGTGGTTTCCGGGGAGCTGTTTTTT; cdr3_aa: CASSQDEVVSGELFF; v_call: TRBV4-2; j_call: TRBJ2-2; clone_size: few; d_call: -
cdr3_nt: TGCGCCAGCAGCCCAGGGTACGGGGAGCAGTACTTC; cdr3_aa: CASSPGYGEQYF; v_call: TRBV4-3; j_call: TRBJ2-7; clone_size: once; d_call: -
cdr3_nt: TGTGCCAGCAGCCCGAGACGGGGGGTCCTTCCAGATACGCAGTATTTT; cdr3_aa: CASSPRRGVLPDTQYF; v_call: TRBV14; j_call: TRBJ2-3; clone_size: -; d_call: TRBD2
cdr3_nt: TGTGCCAGCAGCTTGGGACTAGAGTACGAGCAGTACTTC; cdr3_aa: CASSLGLEYEQYF; v_call: TRBV5-4; j_call: TRBJ2-7; clone_size: -; d_call: -
cdr3_nt: TGTGCCAGCAGCCAGACGTATAATTCACCCCTCCACTTT; cdr3_aa: CASSQTYNSPLHF; v_call: TRBV7-9; j_call: TRBJ1-6; clone_size: -; d_call: -
cdr3_nt: TGTGCCAGCAGTTTATCGGCAGGGGGCTTGAGGGAGCAGTACTTC; cdr3_aa: CASSLSAGGLREQYF; v_call: TRBV27; j_call: TRBJ2-7; clone_size: -; d_call: TRBD1
cdr3_nt: TGTGCCAGCAGTCCCCTGACAGGGAATGTGAATGAGCAGTTCTTC; cdr3_aa: CASSPLTGNVNEQFF; v_call: TRBV6-1; j_call: TRBJ2-1; clone_size: -; d_call: TRBD1
cdr3_nt: TGTGCCACCCTGAGGGGTAGCGGGGCCTACGAGCAGTACTTC; cdr3_aa: CATLRGSGAYEQYF; v_call: TRBV6-1; j_call: TRBJ2-7; clone_size: -; d_call: TRBD2
cdr3_nt: TGTGCCACGGGAGGGGTACAGGGAGTCTATGGCTACACCTTC; cdr3_aa: CATGGVQGVYGYTF; v_call: TRBV28; j_call: TRBJ1-2; clone_size: -; d_call: -
cdr3_nt: TGTGCCAGTAGTCCCCTTGGGCAAGAGACCCAGTACTTC; cdr3_aa: CASSPLGQETQYF; v_call: TRBV19; j_call: TRBJ2-5; clone_size: -; d_call: -
cdr3_nt: TGTGCCAGCAGTTACTCCCGCGGGGCGGGGGAGACCCAGTACTTC; cdr3_aa: CASSYSRGAGETQYF; v_call: TRBV6-5; j_call: TRBJ2-5; clone_size: -; d_call: -
cdr3_nt: TGCGCCAGCAGCTTGGGGGGGACAGCCTCGAACACTGAAGCTTTCTTT; cdr3_aa: CASSLGGTASNTEAFF; v_call: TRBV5-1; j_call: TRBJ1-1; clone_size: -; d_call: TRBD1
cdr3_nt: TGTGCCAGTAGTATAGACTCTCGGCAGGGTTCCGAGCAGTACTTC; cdr3_aa: CASSIDSRQGSEQYF; v_call: TRBV19; j_call: TRBJ2-7; clone_size: -; d_call: -
cdr3_nt: TGTGCCAGCAGCCGTGGGACGGCGGATGGCTACACCTTC; cdr3_aa: CASSRGTADGYTF; v_call: TRBV7-9; j_call: TRBJ1-2; clone_size: -; d_call: -
cdr3_nt: TGTGCTAGTGCCACCCGGACCAGGGATTCACCCCTCCACTTT; cdr3_aa: CASATRTRDSPLHF; v_call: TRBV12-5; j_call: TRBJ1-6; clone_size: -; d_call: -
cdr3_nt: TGTGCCAGCAGCCGGGGGATAGAGGGAGAAAAACTGTTTTTT; cdr3_aa: CASSRGIEGEKLFF; v_call: TRBV5-5; j_call: TRBJ1-4; clone_size: -; d_call: -
cdr3_nt: TGCGCCAGCAGCTTGGGAGGCGGAGCTAACTATGGCTACACCTTC; cdr3_aa: CASSLGGGANYGYTF; v_call: TRBV5-1; j_call: TRBJ1-2; clone_size: -; d_call: -
cdr3_nt: TGTGCCAGCAGCTTCGTAGTGGGGGGCAGTTACGAGCAGTACTTC; cdr3_aa: CASSFVVGGSYEQYF; v_call: TRBV7-8; j_call: TRBJ2-7; clone_size: once; d_call: -
cdr3_nt: TGTGCCAGCTCACCAGGCCAGGGTGGCGAGACCCAGTACTTC; cdr3_aa: CASSPGQGGETQYF; v_call: TRBV18; j_call: TRBJ2-5; clone_size: -; d_call: -
cdr3_nt: TGTGCTAGTGGTTTGGTAGGGGACCGGGATTGGAGGGAAGCTTTCTTT; cdr3_aa: CASGLVGDRDWREAFF; v_call: TRBV12-5; j_call: TRBJ1-1; clone_size: once; d_call: -